The clone carrying this T cell receptor beta chain was observed a few times. The antigen remains unidentified. This sample stems from a study of CD8 T cells in ankylosing spondylitis. Whole-study findings and limits: Ankylosing spondylitis blood appeared to carry a characteristic TCR beta motif of roughly eight highly homologous variants. A number of the motif variants had already been described in reactive arthritis synovial fluid and blood.

TCRdb passed the 5' RACE reads through MiXCR, listing each CDR3 protein once. The sample gives about 330,000 distinct CDR3 sequences, 8% of which show up once; 13% to 15% is in the top ten. Trimming cost V 4 bases and J 3 bases, with 10 bases left between them. Per the germline V gene, CDR1 is SQVTM and CDR2 is ANQGSEA. This CDR3 region has 12 residues. The sequence was obtained from a male donor with ankylosing spondylitis. V and J are TRBV29-1 and TRBJ2-7; a weak D match, TRBD1 (6 bases). Sample: blood, either unsorted or a sorted T cell fraction (not recorded which). The CDR3 nucleotides read TGCAGCGTTGCAACAGGGTACTACGAGCAGTACTTC. Translation: CSVATGYYEQYF.